The present TCR beta chain was sequenced within a study of blood T cell repertoires in COVID-19. Across the study: From T cells, B-cell-depleted T cells, or PBMCs came the material, which was cDNA or gDNA.

This CDR3 spans 17 amino acids. Per germline, CDR1 MGHRA and CDR2 YSYEKL. Deletions cut 1 base from V and 4 bases from J, with 19 bases between. Produced via immunoSEQ multiplex PCR; TCRdb's table is partial and in-frame only. Of 72,000 or so clones listed, over 75% were seen once; the top ten hold approximately 6.3%. The sample consisted of peripheral blood. The clonotype originates from a man in his fifties or sixties with active COVID-19. The rearrangement links TRBV4-1 to TRBJ1-2, with D uncertain. DNA of the CDR3: TGCGCCAGCAGCCAAGGCATTTTGCAGGACGGGATCTATGGCTACACCTTC. Its protein product is CASSQGILQDGIYGYTF.